The clone carrying this TCR beta chain is large (0.1 to 1%). Its antigen is unidentified. These data are taken from a study of CD8 T cell repertoires and HIV-1 epitope variants. Study details: Each of Twenty-five Gag and Nef epitope peptides stimulated a separate culture. Controls were a CMV, EBV and flu pool, Ebola AY9, and no peptide. IL-2, IL-7 and IL-15 were added on days 3 and 7 of roughly ten-day cultures. Study results and caveats: Nine antigen-specific TCR beta clonotypes were found; five to seven seemed cross-reactive to variants.

Clones were sequenced by immunoSEQ multiplex PCR, and TCRdb holds only the in-frame ones, with some missing. The sample holds thousands of clones, around 64% seen once. The sample taken for sequencing was cultured CD8+ T cells derived from PBMCs. The sequence came from a male donor with HIV.

DNA for the CDR3: TGTGCCAGCAGTTACTTGGATATGAACACTGAAGCTTTCTTT. Protein: CASSYLDMNTEAFF. The chain recombines TRBV6-5 with TRBJ1-1; no clear D gene. This CDR3 is 14 amino acids long. Germline values: CDR1 MNHEY, CDR2 SVGAGI. V was clipped by 1 base and J by 0 bases, with 6 bases between them.